This T cell receptor (beta chain) stems from a study of blood T cell repertoires in COVID-19 (dated by TCRdb to the early 2020s). Regarding the study in general: Collaborator samples came from the United States, Italy and Spain and covered acute and convalescent phases of COVID-19. The prospective study material was composed of cDNA or gDNA derived from T cells, B-cell-depleted T cells, or PBMCs. The dataset comprised deeply sampled blood TCRbeta repertoires from subjects exposed to, actively infected with, or recovered from COVID-19. A freely available public database, intended as a resource for researchers studying the immune response to SARS-CoV-2, is where the repertoires were released. The samples were drawn from the first 160 participants of the ongoing ImmuneRACE study and from 1,254 subjects provided by 6 global collaborators. A de-identified subject ID, COVID-19 status, age in years and sex were almost always included in the sample metadata. Where available, HLA class I and class II types were taken from metadata supplied by the sample provider and were not determined by assay-based typing. The study at large found these results: The amount of clinical and demographic metadata varied by source and participant and was provided uncurated.

The collaborating institutions used their own protocols to collect whole blood in K2EDTA tubes. For TCRbeta analysis, collaborators shipped samples as frozen whole blood, isolated PBMCs, or DNA extracted from either of those sample types. Including cysteine and phenylalanine, the CDR3 has 13 amino acids. The retained sequence is limited to the CDR3, 39 bases, with the frame set at the first base. V was cut back by 0 bases and J by 6 bases, leaving a gap of 6 bases between them. In the germline V gene (reference sequence), CDR1 corresponds to GTSNPN and CDR2 to SVGIG. Comments on this clone: There is no known antigen for this receptor. There are no base qualities to consult, and no much larger clone falls within one base.

TCRbeta CDR3 regions were amplified from genomic DNA by means of the immunoSEQ Assay, a bias-controlled multiplex PCR. On the authors' methods: The number of nucleated cells in each sample was estimated from the amplification of reference gene primers within the assay. To quantify the absolute abundance of each unique TCRbeta CDR3 rearrangement, sequence reads were collapsed and filtered. For each sample, productive Simpson clonality was calculated as the square root of Simpson's diversity index over productive rearrangements. TCRdb re-hosts the immuneACCESS table, in-frame sequences only. Its copies lack some clones; in the studies checked, an unresolved V gene accounts for under half of them, and the cause for the rest is not known. D and trimming were read from the DNA, whereas the V and J calls and clone size are those reported in that table. The sample contains about 220,000 clones, roughly nine tenths of them found a single time. The ten largest clones take up 1.9% of the sample.

The sequence joins TRBV30 to TRBJ1-6, with no confidently assigned D gene. Sequenced material: peripheral blood. The clonotype was recovered from a middle-aged man with active or convalescent COVID-19. The encoded CDR3 is CAWSVSLNSPLHF. The DNA reads TGTGCCTGGAGTGTCTCACTTAATTCACCCCTCCACTTT.